The clone carrying this TCR beta chain was seen ten or more times. Its matching antigen is unknown. The sample is drawn from a study of T cells after yellow fever vaccination. Study summary: SMART-Seq v4 Ultra Low Input handled preparation of low-cell-number fractions. Overall study results and limits: FACS-sorted repertoires could contain abundant clonotypes contaminating from the bulk population. Booster samples showed a return of most primary-vaccination clones (around 96% CD4, approximately 85% CD8).

CDR1 and CDR2 from the germline V gene are LGHNA and YSLEER. This CDR3 region has 16 residues. V gave up 4 bases and J gave up 2 bases; unmatched junction bases: 9. 5'RACE template switching added a universal primer site and UMIs to TCR cDNA. TCRdb re-called the 5' RACE reads with MiXCR, one entry per CDR3 protein. The data hold fewer than 150,000 distinct CDR3 sequences, with about 7.7% observed a single time. The chain has TRBV4-3 and TRBJ2-3; 7 bases agree with TRBD2. This TCR came from a man aged 25-45 years who received the YFV17D yellow fever vaccine. Sample: CD4+ T cells sorted from PBMCs, taken 5 days after the yellow fever booster vaccination. This CDR3 is CASSPYKGLNTDTQYF. Written as DNA, the CDR3 is TGCGCCAGCAGCCCATATAAGGGACTAAACACAGATACGCAGTATTTT.